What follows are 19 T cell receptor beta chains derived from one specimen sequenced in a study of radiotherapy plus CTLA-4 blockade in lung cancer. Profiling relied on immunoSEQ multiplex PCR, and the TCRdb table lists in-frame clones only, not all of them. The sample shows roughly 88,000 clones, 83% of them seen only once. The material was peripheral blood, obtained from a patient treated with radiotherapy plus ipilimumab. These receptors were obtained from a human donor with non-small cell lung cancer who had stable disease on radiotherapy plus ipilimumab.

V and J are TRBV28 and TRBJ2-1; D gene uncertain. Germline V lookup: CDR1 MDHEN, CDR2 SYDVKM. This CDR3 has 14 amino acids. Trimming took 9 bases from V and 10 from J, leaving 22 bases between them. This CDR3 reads CASSRTLGSGEQFF. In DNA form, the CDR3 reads TGTGCCAGTTCGCGTACCTTAGGTTCCGGAGAGCAGTTCTTC.

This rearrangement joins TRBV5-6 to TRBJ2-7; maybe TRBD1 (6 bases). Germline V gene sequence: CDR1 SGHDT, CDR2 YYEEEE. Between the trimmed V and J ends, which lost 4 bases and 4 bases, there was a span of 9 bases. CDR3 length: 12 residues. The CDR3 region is CASSRTDYEQYF. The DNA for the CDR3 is TGTGCCAGCAGCCGGACAGATTACGAGCAGTACTTC.

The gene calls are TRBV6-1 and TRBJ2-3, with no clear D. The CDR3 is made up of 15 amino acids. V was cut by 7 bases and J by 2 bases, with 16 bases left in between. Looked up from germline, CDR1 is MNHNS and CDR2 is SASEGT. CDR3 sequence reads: CASISRLRFTDTQYF. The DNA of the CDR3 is TGTGCCAGCATCTCTCGGCTTAGATTCACAGATACGCAGTATTTT.

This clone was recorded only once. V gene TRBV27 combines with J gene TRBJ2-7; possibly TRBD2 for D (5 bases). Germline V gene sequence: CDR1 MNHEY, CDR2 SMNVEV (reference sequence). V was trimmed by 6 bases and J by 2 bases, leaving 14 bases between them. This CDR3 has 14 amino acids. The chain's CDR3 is CASRRTPKAYEQYF. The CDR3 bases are TGTGCCAGCAGACGGACTCCCAAGGCCTACGAGCAGTACTTC.

This CDR3 is CAIRASGGSYEQYF. Here the CDR3 DNA reads TGTGCCATCAGGGCTAGCGGCGGGTCCTACGAGCAGTACTTC. The rearrangement links TRBV10-3 to TRBJ2-7; TRBD2 matches 7 bases. J lost 1 base, V lost 6 bases, and 6 bases had no gene match. The CDR3 spans 14 residues. The germline V gene encodes CDR1 ENHRY and CDR2 SYGVKD.

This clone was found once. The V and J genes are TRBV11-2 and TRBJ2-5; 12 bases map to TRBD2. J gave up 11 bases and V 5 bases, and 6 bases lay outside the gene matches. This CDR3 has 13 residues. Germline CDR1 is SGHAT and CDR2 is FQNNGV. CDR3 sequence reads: CASSPPTSGSQYF. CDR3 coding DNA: TGTGCCAGCAGCCCTCCGACTAGCGGGAGTCAGTACTTC.

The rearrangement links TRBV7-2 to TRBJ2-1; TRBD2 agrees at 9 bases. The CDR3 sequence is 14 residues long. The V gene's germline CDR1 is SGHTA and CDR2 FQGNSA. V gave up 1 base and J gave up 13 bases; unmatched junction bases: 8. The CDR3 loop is CASSLGRTSGFQFF. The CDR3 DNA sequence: TGTGCCAGCAGCTTAGGAAGAACTAGCGGGTTTCAGTTCTTC. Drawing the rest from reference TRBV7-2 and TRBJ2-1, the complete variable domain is GAGVSQSPSNKVTEKGKDVELRCDPISGHTALYWYRQSLGQGLEFLIYFQGNSAPDKSGLPSDRFSAERTGGSVSTLTIQRTQQEDSAVYLCASSLGRTSGFQFFGPGTRLTVL.

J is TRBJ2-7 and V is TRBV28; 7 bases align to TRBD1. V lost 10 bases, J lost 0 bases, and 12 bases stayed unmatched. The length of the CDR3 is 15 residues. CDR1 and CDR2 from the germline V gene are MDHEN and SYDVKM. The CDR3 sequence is CAISEVRGISYEQYF. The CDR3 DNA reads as TGTGCCATCTCCGAGGTCAGGGGGATCTCCTACGAGCAGTACTTC.

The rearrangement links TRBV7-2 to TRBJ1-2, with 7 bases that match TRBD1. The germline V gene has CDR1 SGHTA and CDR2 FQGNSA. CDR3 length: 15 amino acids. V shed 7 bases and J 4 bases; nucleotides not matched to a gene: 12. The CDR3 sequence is CASTLPGGIGYGYTF. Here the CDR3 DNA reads TGTGCCAGCACCCTTCCAGGGGGGATCGGCTATGGCTACACCTTC.

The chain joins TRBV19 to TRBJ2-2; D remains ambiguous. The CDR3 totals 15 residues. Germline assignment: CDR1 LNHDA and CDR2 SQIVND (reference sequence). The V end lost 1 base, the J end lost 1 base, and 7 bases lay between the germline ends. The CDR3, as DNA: TGTGCCAGTAGTATAGCTGGCGGGAACACCGGGGAGCTGTTTTTT. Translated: CASSIAGGNTGELFF. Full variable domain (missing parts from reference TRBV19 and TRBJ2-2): DGGITQSPKYLFRKEGQNVTLSCEQNLNHDAMYWYRQDPGQGLRLIYYSQIVNDFQKGDIAEGYSVSREKKESFPLTVTSAQKNPTAFYLCASSIAGGNTGELFFGEGSRLTVL.

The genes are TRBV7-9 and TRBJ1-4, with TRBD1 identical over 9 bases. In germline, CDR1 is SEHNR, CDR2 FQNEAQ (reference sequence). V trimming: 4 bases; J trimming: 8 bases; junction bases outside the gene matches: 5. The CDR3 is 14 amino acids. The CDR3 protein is CASSSGGTGEKLFF. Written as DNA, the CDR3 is TGTGCCAGCAGCTCGGGGGGGACAGGGGAAAAACTGTTTTTT.

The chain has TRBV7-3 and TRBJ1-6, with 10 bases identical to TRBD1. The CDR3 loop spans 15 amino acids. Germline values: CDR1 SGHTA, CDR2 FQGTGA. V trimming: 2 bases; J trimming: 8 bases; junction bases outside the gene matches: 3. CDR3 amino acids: CASSLGTGEYSPLHF. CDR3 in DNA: TGTGCCAGCAGCTTAGGGACAGGGGAATATTCACCCCTCCACTTT.

Here the CDR3 reads CASGPSEGTDTQYF. As DNA, the CDR3 is TGTGCCAGCGGGCCCTCGGAGGGCACAGATACGCAGTATTTT. The V and J genes are TRBV28 and TRBJ2-3, with D tentatively TRBD2 (5 bases). The length of the CDR3 is 14 residues. Trimming pared 8 bases from V and 1 base from J, leaving 13 bases between. Germline CDR1 MDHEN, CDR2 SYDVKM. Variable domain in full (rest from reference TRBV28 and TRBJ2-3): DVKVTQSSRYLVKRTGEKVFLECVQDMDHENMFWYRQDPGLGLRLIYFSYDVKMKEKGDIPEGYSVSREKKERFSLILESASTNQTSMYLCASGPSEGTDTQYFGPGTRLTVL.

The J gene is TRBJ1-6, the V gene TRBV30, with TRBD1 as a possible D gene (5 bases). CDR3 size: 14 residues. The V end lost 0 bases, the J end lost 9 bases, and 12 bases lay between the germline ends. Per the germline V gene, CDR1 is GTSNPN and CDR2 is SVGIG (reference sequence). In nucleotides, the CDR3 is TGTGCCTGGAGTGTATCGGCAGGGAGTTCACCCCTCCACTTT. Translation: CAWSVSAGSSPLHF.

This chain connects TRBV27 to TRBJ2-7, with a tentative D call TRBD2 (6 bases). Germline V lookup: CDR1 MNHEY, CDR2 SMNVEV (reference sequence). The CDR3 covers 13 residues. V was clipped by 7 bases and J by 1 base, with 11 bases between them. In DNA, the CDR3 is TGTGCCAGCACAGGAGCGGGTTCCTACGAGCAGTACTTC. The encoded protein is CASTGAGSYEQYF.

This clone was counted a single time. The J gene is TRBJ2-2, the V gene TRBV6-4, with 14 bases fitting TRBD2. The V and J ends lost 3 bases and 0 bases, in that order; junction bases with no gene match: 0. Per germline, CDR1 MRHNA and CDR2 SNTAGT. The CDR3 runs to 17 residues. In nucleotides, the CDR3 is TGTGCCAGCAGTGAGACTAGCGGGGGGGCGAACACCGGGGAGCTGTTTTTT. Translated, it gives CASSETSGGANTGELFF.

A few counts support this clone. CDR3 in amino acids: CASSTDRGRNQPQHF. The CDR3 DNA is TGTGCCAGTAGTACTGACAGGGGACGCAATCAGCCCCAGCATTTT. The genes are TRBV19 and TRBJ1-5; the match to TRBD1 covers 8 bases. Germline V gives CDR1 LNHDA, CDR2 SQIVND (reference sequence). The CDR3 has 15 amino acids. The ends lost 4 bases at V and 2 bases at J; junction bases unmatched: 4.

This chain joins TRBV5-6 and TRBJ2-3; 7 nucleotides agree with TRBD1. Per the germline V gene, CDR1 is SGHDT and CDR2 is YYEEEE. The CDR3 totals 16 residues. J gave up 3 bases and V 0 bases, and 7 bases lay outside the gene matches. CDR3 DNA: TGTGCCAGCAGCTTGGCTAAGGGGGCAAGAACAGATACGCAGTATTTT. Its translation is CASSLAKGARTDTQYF.

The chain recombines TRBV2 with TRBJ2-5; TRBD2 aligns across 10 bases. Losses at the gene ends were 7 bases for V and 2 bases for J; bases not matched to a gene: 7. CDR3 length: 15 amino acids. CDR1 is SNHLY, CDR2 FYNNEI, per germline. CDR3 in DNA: TGTGCCAGCACACCGGGACTAGCGAAACAAGAGACCCAGTACTTC. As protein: CASTPGLAKQETQYF.